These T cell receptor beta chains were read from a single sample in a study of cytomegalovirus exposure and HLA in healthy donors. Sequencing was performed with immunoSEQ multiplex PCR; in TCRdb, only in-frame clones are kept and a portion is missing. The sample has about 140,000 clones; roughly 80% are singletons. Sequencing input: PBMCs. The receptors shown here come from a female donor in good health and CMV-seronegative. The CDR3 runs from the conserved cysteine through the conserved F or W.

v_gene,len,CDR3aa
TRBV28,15,CASSFPAPGNEKLFF
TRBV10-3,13,CASRDRNTGELFF
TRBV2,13,CASSVDSGGGYTF
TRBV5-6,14,CASSSGTGYSPLHF
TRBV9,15,CASSPYRDRREKLFF
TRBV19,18,CASAGGQGAISGANVLTF
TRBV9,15,CASSPRELYNSPLHF
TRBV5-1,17,CASSYSTSGGAIDEQFF
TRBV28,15,CASSLPTGGASPLHF
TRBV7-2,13,CASSSDPNNEQFF
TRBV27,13,CASSYLGRFEQYF
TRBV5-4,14,CASSLDRADYGYTF
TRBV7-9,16,CASSQGTRETTDTQYF
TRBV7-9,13,CASSFTGFYEQYF
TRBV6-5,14,CASSEGLGTDTQYF
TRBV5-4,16,CASSLRQGRGNTEAFF
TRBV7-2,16,CASSLGRTSLDHEQFF
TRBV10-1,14,CASSEDRFSAPLHF
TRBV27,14,CASSFMDRVYEQYF
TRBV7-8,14,CASSFNRAGDGYTF
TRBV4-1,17,CASSQGERMSSGNTIYF
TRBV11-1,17,CASSLMDRYVAVGEQYF
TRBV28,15,CASSSGASGYNEQFF